This T cell receptor beta chain came from a study of read filtering for tumor transcriptome and immune sequencing. Study-level information: Mean patient age was 65.9 years, range about 45 to 90; approximately 18 male, 14 female. After DNase treatment, RNA was made into whole-transcriptome libraries. Study conclusions and caveats: Compared with RNA-seq, IR-seq gave much higher clonotype depth and reliability.

A remark on this clonotype: Its antigen is currently unknown. One end of the junction fails to match germline, which may point to a read error.

This library used roughly 400 ng RNA and molecular barcoded adaptors spanning alpha/delta and beta/gamma chains. Via MiXCR, TCRdb re-called the reads, giving one row per CDR3 protein. Of roughly 60,000 distinct CDR3 sequences listed, 20% are singletons. This clonotype originated in a donor at least 40 years old with multiple myeloma. The sequenced sample was a population of CD138-negative cells sorted from bone marrow.

CDR3 in DNA: TGTGCCAGCAGCCAAGCACGCGGGAGCCTCGTTTTCAATGGGCAGTTCTTC. Its translation: CASSQARGSLVFNGQFF. The chain links TRBV3-1 to TRBJ2-1, with TRBD2 matching over 7 bases. CDR1 and CDR2 from the germline V gene are LGHDT and YNNKEL (reference sequence). The length of the CDR3 is 17 residues.